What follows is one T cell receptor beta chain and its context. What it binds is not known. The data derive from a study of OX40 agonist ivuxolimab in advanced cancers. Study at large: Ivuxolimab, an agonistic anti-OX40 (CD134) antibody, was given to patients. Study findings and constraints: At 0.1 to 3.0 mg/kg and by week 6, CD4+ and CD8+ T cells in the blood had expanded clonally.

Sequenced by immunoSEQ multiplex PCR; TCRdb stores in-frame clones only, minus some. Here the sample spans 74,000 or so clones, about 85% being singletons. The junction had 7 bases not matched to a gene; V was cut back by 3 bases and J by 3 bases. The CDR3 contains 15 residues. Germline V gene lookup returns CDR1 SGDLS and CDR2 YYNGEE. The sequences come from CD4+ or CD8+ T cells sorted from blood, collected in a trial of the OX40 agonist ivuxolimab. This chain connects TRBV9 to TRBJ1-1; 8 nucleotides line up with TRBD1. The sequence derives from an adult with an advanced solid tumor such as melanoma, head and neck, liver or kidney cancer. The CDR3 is CASSAGQGRYTEAFF. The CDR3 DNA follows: TGTGCCAGCAGCGCCGGACAGGGAAGATACACTGAAGCTTTCTTT. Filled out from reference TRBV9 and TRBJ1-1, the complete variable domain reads DSGVTQTPKHLITATGQRVTLRCSPRSGDLSVYWYQQSLDQGLQFLIQYYNGEERAKGNILERFSAQQFPDLHSELNLSSLELGDSALYFCASSAGQGRYTEAFFGQGTRLTVV.